This is a list of T cell receptor beta chains from one sample in a study of T cells in localized non-small cell lung cancer. Data came from immunoSEQ multiplex PCR; TCRdb stores just in-frame clones and leaves some out. This table holds just over 70,000 clones, 86% found once. This specimen consisted of peripheral blood, obtained before any cancer treatment. The receptors originated from a male donor aged 60 or over with stage III squamous cell lung carcinoma. CDR3s include the opening cysteine and the closing phenylalanine or tryptophan. The D gene is left open where the match is weak. Clone size is given for some rows only: seen once, a few or many times, or a class if the clone is expanded.

CDR3 DNA | CDR3 protein | V gene | D gene | clone size | J gene
TGTGCCATCAGTGAGTCGGCAGCTAACTATGGCTACACCTTC | CAISESAANYGYTF | TRBV10-3 | . | once | TRBJ1-2
TGCGCCAGCCGGGGGGAGGGGGACAATGAGCAGTTCTTC | CASRGEGDNEQFF | TRBV4-1 | . | . | TRBJ2-1
TGTGCCAGCAGTCGAACGGGACAGGGGCTAGGTGGCTACACCTTC | CASSRTGQGLGGYTF | TRBV6-5 | TRBD1 | . | TRBJ1-2
TGTGCCAGTCTTACACAGGGGGCAAGCGGTGGCTACACCTTC | CASLTQGASGGYTF | TRBV19 | TRBD1 | . | TRBJ1-2
TGTGCCAGCAGCCCCCGGGGGGCCTTTCAGCCCCAGCATTTT | CASSPRGAFQPQHF | TRBV28 | . | . | TRBJ1-5
TGTGCCAGCAGCTTAGTGGGAGGTTCACCCCTCCACTTT | CASSLVGGSPLHF | TRBV7-2 | . | . | TRBJ1-6
TGTGCCAGCAGTTACTTTGGGTTGGGGATGGAGACCCAGTACTTC | CASSYFGLGMETQYF | TRBV6-5 | . | . | TRBJ2-5
TGTGCCAGCAGCTTTCTAGCGGGGGCGTACCAAGAGACCCAGTACTTC | CASSFLAGAYQETQYF | TRBV7-2 | TRBD2 | . | TRBJ2-5
TGTGCCAGCAGTCTTCGGGGAGGTAGCAATCAGCCCCAGCATTTT | CASSLRGGSNQPQHF | TRBV6-5 | . | . | TRBJ1-5
TGTGCCATCAGCGGACTCCAAGAGACCCAGTACTTC | CAISGLQETQYF | TRBV10-3 | . | . | TRBJ2-5
TGTGCCAGCAGCTTAGAACAGGGAATCGACGAGCAGTACTTC | CASSLEQGIDEQYF | TRBV11-1 | . | . | TRBJ2-7
TGTGCCAGCAGCTTGACTAGCGGGGGGATCTATGCCGGGGAGCTGTTTTTT | CASSLTSGGIYAGELFF | TRBV7-7 | TRBD2 | once | TRBJ2-2
TGTGCCATCAGTGAGAAGGGGGCGTCCTACAATGAGCAGTTCTTC | CAISEKGASYNEQFF | TRBV10-3 | TRBD1 | . | TRBJ2-1
TGCGCCAGCAGGGAAGTCATCGGGACAGGGGGGAACTATGGCTACACCTTC | CASREVIGTGGNYGYTF | TRBV4-3 | TRBD1 | . | TRBJ1-2
TGTGCCAGCACCTCCCCGGCCCGGGGGGGAAGGGAGCAGTACTTC | CASTSPARGGREQYF | TRBV6-1 | TRBD2 | . | TRBJ2-7
TGTGCCAGCAGCCGACAGGGAAGTTGGGAAAAACTGTTTTTT | CASSRQGSWEKLFF | TRBV14 | TRBD1 | . | TRBJ1-4
TGTGCCAGCAGTTACTCGAAGTACACTGAAGCTTTCTTT | CASSYSKYTEAFF | TRBV6-6 | . | . | TRBJ1-1
TGTGCCAGCAGCTTAGCAGACCCCCCCACCTACGAGCAGTACTTC | CASSLADPPTYEQYF | TRBV7-9 | . | . | TRBJ2-7
TGCAGCGTTGCCCGGGACAGGGAAGTTGGTGAGCAGTTCTTC | CSVARDREVGEQFF | TRBV29-1 | TRBD1 | few | TRBJ2-1
TGTGCCAGTAGTATGTGGACAGAAACAGAAGAGACCCAGTACTTC | CASSMWTETEETQYF | TRBV19 | . | . | TRBJ2-5
TGTGCCAGCAGCTTATCGGGACAGGGACACAATGAGCAGTTCTTC | CASSLSGQGHNEQFF | TRBV7-3 | TRBD1 | . | TRBJ2-1
TGTGCCAGCAGCTATCGCGGTACCACGTTAGAGACCCAGTACTTC | CASSYRGTTLETQYF | TRBV11-2 | . | . | TRBJ2-5
TGCAGCGTAAACAGGGTTGGGACTTGGGGCTACACCTTC | CSVNRVGTWGYTF | TRBV29-1 | . | . | TRBJ1-2
TGTGCCAGTAGCCCGAACGAGGGGGTCGAAAAACTGTTTTTT | CASSPNEGVEKLFF | TRBV19 | . | . | TRBJ1-4
TGTGCCAGCAGTTACTTGGAAGAAGCTTTCTTT | CASSYLEEAFF | TRBV6-6 | . | . | TRBJ1-1
TGTGCCAGCAGCTCTACAGGATCTGGAAACACCATATATTTT | CASSSTGSGNTIYF | TRBV6-5 | . | . | TRBJ1-3
TGTGCCAGCAGCCCCCAATCGAACACTGAAGCTTTCTTT | CASSPQSNTEAFF | TRBV7-2 | . | . | TRBJ1-1
TGTGCCAGTAGTCCCGCCCAGGGACAGGGGGGCACCGGGGAGCTGTTTTTT | CASSPAQGQGGTGELFF | TRBV19 | TRBD1 | . | TRBJ2-2
TGTGCCAGCAGTTCCCCCGTTGGGGCCAAAAACATTCAGTACTTC | CASSSPVGAKNIQYF | TRBV6-6 | . | . | TRBJ2-4
TGTGCCAGCCGGCAGGGGAAGCGCAATCAGCCCCAGCATTTT | CASRQGKRNQPQHF | TRBV28 | . | . | TRBJ1-5
TGTGCCACCGGGACAGACCTTCTAGCGGTAAGGAATGAGCAGTTCTTC | CATGTDLLAVRNEQFF | TRBV28 | . | . | TRBJ2-1
TGTGCCAGCAGCCAGACCCGGTCCCGTCCACCCCTCCACTTT | CASSQTRSRPPLHF | TRBV4-2 | . | once | TRBJ1-6
TGTGCCTGCCTGGGGGGGGGAGTGGACGAGCAGTACTTC | CACLGGGVDEQYF | TRBV30 | TRBD2 | . | TRBJ2-7
TGTGCCAGCAGTCCCAGGGGGAGGGAAAAACTGTTTTTT | CASSPRGREKLFF | TRBV25-1 | TRBD1 | . | TRBJ1-4
TGTGCCAGCACCTTGAAATGGGTAAATCAGCCCCAGCATTTT | CASTLKWVNQPQHF | TRBV2 | . | . | TRBJ1-5
TGTGCCAGCAGTGCTACAGGGTACGAGCAGTACTTC | CASSATGYEQYF | TRBV6-1 | . | . | TRBJ2-7
TGTGCCAGCAGCTTAGAGGAGAGCAATCAGCCCCAGCATTTT | CASSLEESNQPQHF | TRBV7-8 | . | . | TRBJ1-5
TGTGCCAGCAGCTCTGGGGGCTCCGGGGAAAAACTGTTTTTT | CASSSGGSGEKLFF | TRBV7-2 | . | few | TRBJ1-4
TGCGCCAGCAGCTTGCGGGCAGGGGATAACTATGGCTACACCTTC | CASSLRAGDNYGYTF | TRBV5-1 | . | once | TRBJ1-2
TGTGCCAGCAGTATACCCGGGACAGCTAAAAACATTCAGTACTTC | CASSIPGTAKNIQYF | TRBV2 | TRBD1 | once | TRBJ2-4
TGTGCCAGCAGCACGCACAGGGAGACCTCTGGAAACACCATATATTTT | CASSTHRETSGNTIYF | TRBV11-2 | . | once | TRBJ1-3
TGTGCCAGCAGCCATCAGACTAGCGGGACCCTAAGGACAGATACGCAGTATTTT | CASSHQTSGTLRTDTQYF | TRBV14 | TRBD2 | . | TRBJ2-3
TGTGCCAGCAGCAAGCGGACTAGCGGGGGCTATGCGCCCACCGGGGAGCTGTTTTTT | CASSKRTSGGYAPTGELFF | TRBV7-2 | TRBD2 | . | TRBJ2-2
TGCGCCAGCAGCTTGGTAGGGGCGAACACTGAAGCTTTCTTT | CASSLVGANTEAFF | TRBV5-1 | . | . | TRBJ1-1
TGTGCCAGCAGCTCGACAGGGTATGCAGAAGGGGAGCTGTTTTTT | CASSSTGYAEGELFF | TRBV7-8 | TRBD1 | . | TRBJ2-2
TGCGCCAGCAGCCCGGGTCCTAGAGGAGGTGCCAAAAACATTCAGTACTTC | CASSPGPRGGAKNIQYF | TRBV5-1 | . | . | TRBJ2-4
TGTGCCAGTAGTCTAACAGGGGGCCCCGAGGACACTGAAGCTTTCTTT | CASSLTGGPEDTEAFF | TRBV19 | TRBD1 | . | TRBJ1-1
TGTGCCACCAGTGTCGGTGTTAGAACTGAAGCTTTCTTT | CATSVGVRTEAFF | TRBV19 | . | . | TRBJ1-1
TGTGCCAGCAGACCTCCTACAGGGATTGCCGACAATGAGCAGTTCTTC | CASRPPTGIADNEQFF | TRBV6-6 | . | . | TRBJ2-1
TGTGCCAGCAGCCAAGATGGGACTGTAAACTCTGGAAACACCATATATTTT | CASSQDGTVNSGNTIYF | TRBV4-2 | . | once | TRBJ1-3
TGTGCCAGCAGGACAGGGGCTGCTGGAAACACCATATATTTT | CASRTGAAGNTIYF | TRBV2 | TRBD1 | . | TRBJ1-3
TGCAGCGGGGGACAGGGCCCCGAAGCTTTCTTT | CSGGQGPEAFF | TRBV29-1 | TRBD1 | . | TRBJ1-1
TGTGCCAGCAGCTTCGGCGGAGGTTTACTTGCTGAAGCTTTCTTT | CASSFGGGLLAEAFF | TRBV5-1 | . | . | TRBJ1-1
TGTGCCAGCAGCTTTAAATCGGAGAATTCACCCCTCCACTTT | CASSFKSENSPLHF | TRBV5-5 | . | . | TRBJ1-6
TGTGCCAGCAGCTTAGTAGGGGGGAGCTCCTACAATGAGCAGTTCTTC | CASSLVGGSSYNEQFF | TRBV7-2 | . | . | TRBJ2-1